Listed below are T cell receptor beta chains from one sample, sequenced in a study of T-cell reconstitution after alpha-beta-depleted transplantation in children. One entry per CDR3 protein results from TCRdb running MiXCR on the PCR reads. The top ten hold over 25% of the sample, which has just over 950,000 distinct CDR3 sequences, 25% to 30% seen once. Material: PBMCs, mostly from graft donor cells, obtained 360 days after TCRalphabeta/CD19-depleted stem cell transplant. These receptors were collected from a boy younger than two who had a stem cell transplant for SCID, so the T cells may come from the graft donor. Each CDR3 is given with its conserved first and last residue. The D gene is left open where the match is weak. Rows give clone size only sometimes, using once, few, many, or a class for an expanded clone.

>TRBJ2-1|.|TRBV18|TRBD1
CASSPSQTPRGHYNEQFF
TGTGCCAGCTCACCTTCGCAAACTCCCAGGGGGCACTACAATGAGCAGTTCTTC
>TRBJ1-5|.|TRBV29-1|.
CSVDSIQPQHF
TGCAGCGTTGATAGTATACAGCCCCAGCATTTT
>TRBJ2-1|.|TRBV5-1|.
CASRVEGLSYNEQFF
TGCGCCAGCAGGGTGGAAGGCTTGTCCTACAATGAGCAGTTCTTC
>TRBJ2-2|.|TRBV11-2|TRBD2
CASSLDAGVNTGELFF
TGTGCCAGCAGCTTAGACGCGGGGGTGAACACCGGGGAGCTGTTTTTT
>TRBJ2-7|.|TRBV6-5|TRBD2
CASSYLASGTYEQYF
TGTGCCAGCAGTTACCTAGCCAGCGGGACCTACGAGCAGTACTTC
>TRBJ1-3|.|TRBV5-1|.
CASSLDGGSAGNTIYF
TGCGCCAGCAGCTTGGACGGGGGCTCTGCTGGAAACACCATATATTTT
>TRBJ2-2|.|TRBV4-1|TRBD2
CASSGGGALNTGELFF
TGCGCCAGCAGTGGGGGAGGGGCACTCAACACCGGGGAGCTGTTTTTT
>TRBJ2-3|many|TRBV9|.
CASSIGGGRTDTQYF
TGTGCCAGCAGCATAGGGGGGGGCCGCACAGATACGCAGTATTTT
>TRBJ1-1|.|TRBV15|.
CATSREYGTGGAEAFF
TGTGCCACCAGCAGAGAATACGGAACGGGGGGGGCTGAAGCTTTCTTT
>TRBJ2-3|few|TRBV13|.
CASSQAGREVDTQYF
TGTGCCAGCAGCCAGGCGGGCAGGGAGGTGGATACGCAGTATTTT
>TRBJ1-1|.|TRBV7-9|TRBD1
CASSFRDSDKNTEAFF
TGTGCCAGCAGCTTCCGGGACAGCGATAAGAACACTGAAGCTTTCTTT
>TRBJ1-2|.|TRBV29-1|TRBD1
CSVAQGRLGYTF
TGCAGCGTGGCACAGGGGAGACTTGGCTACACCTTC
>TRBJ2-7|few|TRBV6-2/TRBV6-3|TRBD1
CASSYRGTYEQYF
TGTGCCAGCAGCTACAGGGGAACCTACGAGCAGTACTTC
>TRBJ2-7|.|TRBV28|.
CASSSQRIAVGSYEQYF
TGTGCCAGCAGTTCCCAACGAATCGCCGTGGGTTCCTACGAGCAGTACTTC
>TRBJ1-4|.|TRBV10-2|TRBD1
CASSGQGAFGPREKLFF
TGCGCCAGCAGTGGACAGGGGGCATTCGGTCCGAGGGAAAAACTGTTTTTT
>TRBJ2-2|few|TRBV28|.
CASSRNKVNTGELFF
TGTGCCAGCAGCCGAAATAAAGTGAACACCGGGGAGCTGTTTTTT
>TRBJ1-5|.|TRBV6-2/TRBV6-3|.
CASSGRSRGKNQPQHF
TGTGCCAGCAGTGGACGATCCCGCGGGAAGAATCAGCCCCAGCATTTT
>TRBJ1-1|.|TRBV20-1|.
CSASRPLNTEAFF
TGCAGTGCTAGTCGGCCGCTAAACACTGAAGCTTTCTTT
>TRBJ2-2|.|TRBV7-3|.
CASSLKRTDYTGELFF
TGTGCCAGCAGCTTAAAGAGGACAGACTACACCGGGGAGCTGTTTTTT
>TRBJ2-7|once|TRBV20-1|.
CSAREDSVGQYF
TGCAGTGCTAGAGAGGACTCCGTGGGCCAGTACTTC
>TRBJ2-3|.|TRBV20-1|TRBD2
CSAPERGRTDTQYF
TGCAGTGCCCCGGAGCGGGGCCGCACAGATACGCAGTATTTT
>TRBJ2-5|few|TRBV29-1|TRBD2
CSGSGPIGRVTQYF
TGCAGCGGCTCGGGACCGATAGGGAGGGTGACCCAGTACTTC
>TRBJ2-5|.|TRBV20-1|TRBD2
CSARDLYSGAEETQYF
TGCAGTGCTAGGGACTTGTATAGCGGGGCGGAAGAGACCCAGTACTTC
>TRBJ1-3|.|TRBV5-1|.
CASSLGLGGIGNTIYF
TGCGCCAGCAGCTTGGGCCTAGGAGGAATTGGAAACACCATATATTTT
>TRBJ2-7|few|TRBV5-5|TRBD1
CASSLSGTGIYQYF
TGTGCCAGCAGCCTCTCCGGGACAGGGATTTATCAGTACTTC
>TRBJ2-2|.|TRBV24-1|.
CATQGQQTGELFF
TGTGCCACCCAAGGACAGCAGACCGGGGAGCTGTTTTTT
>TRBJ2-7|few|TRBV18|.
CASSPLDVPYEQYF
TGTGCCAGCTCACCTCTGGATGTGCCCTACGAGCAGTACTTC
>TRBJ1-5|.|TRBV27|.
CASSFAMQPQHF
TGTGCCAGCAGTTTCGCGATGCAGCCCCAGCATTTT
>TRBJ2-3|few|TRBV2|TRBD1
CASNVRTGAVGSRDTQYF
TGTGCCAGCAACGTGAGGACAGGGGCAGTGGGATCAAGAGATACGCAGTATTTT
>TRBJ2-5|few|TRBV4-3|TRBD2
CASSLGLAGIETQYF
TGCGCCAGCAGCCTGGGACTAGCGGGGATAGAGACCCAGTACTTC
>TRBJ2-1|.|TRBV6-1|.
CASSRTSMSSYNEQFF
TGTGCCAGCAGTCGGACCTCCATGAGCTCCTACAATGAGCAGTTCTTC
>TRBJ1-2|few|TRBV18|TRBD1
CASSPGGQAGGYTF
TGTGCCAGCTCACCAGGGGGACAGGCAGGCGGCTACACCTTC
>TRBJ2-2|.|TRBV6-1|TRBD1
CASMTGMPGELFF
TGTGCCAGCATGACAGGGATGCCCGGGGAGCTGTTTTTT
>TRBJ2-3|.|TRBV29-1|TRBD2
CSAPGLAVTDTQYF
TGCAGCGCCCCAGGGCTAGCGGTCACAGATACGCAGTATTTT
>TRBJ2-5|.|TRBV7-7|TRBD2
CASSLGGLAGGQSETQYF
TGTGCCAGCAGCTTAGGAGGACTAGCGGGGGGGCAGTCAGAGACCCAGTACTTC
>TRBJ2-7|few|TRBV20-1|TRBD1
CSATRDRGTYEQYF
TGCAGTGCCACCCGGGACAGGGGCACCTACGAGCAGTACTTC
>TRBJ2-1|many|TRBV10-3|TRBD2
CAIKTSGNNNEQFF
TGTGCCATCAAGACTAGCGGTAATAACAATGAGCAGTTCTTC
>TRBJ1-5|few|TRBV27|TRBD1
CASSFRGRGRGQPQHF
TGTGCCAGCAGTTTCAGGGGCAGGGGGCGTGGGCAGCCCCAGCATTTT
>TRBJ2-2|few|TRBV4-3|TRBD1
CASSQDRGLSSDWAGELFF
TGCGCCAGCAGCCAAGATAGGGGGCTGAGTTCCGATTGGGCCGGGGAGCTGTTTTTT
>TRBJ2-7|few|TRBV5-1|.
CASSLEQGKYEQYF
TGCGCCAGCAGCTTGGAACAGGGCAAGTACGAGCAGTACTTC
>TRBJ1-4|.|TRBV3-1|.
CASSQRTAEKLFF
TGTGCCAGCAGCCAAAGGACAGCTGAAAAACTGTTTTTT
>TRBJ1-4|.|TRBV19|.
CASSIGLFTGSEKLFF
TGTGCCAGTAGTATAGGTCTTTTTACAGGGTCGGAGAAACTGTTTTTT
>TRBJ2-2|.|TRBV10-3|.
CAISEGTEYTGELFF
TGTGCCATCAGTGAGGGGACCGAATACACCGGGGAGCTGTTTTTT
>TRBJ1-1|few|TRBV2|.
CASRPTEGNTEAFF
TGTGCCAGCAGACCAACCGAGGGGAACACTGAAGCTTTCTTT
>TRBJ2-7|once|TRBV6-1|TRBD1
CASSPWDSSSYEQYF
TGTGCCAGCAGCCCCTGGGACAGTAGCTCCTACGAGCAGTACTTC
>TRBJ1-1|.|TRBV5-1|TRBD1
CASSWDSHNTEAFF
TGCGCCAGCAGCTGGGACAGTCACAACACTGAAGCTTTCTTT
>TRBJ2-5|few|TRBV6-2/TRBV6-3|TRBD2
CASSYSWDYPKGETQYF
TGTGCCAGCAGTTACTCCTGGGACTACCCAAAGGGAGAGACCCAGTACTTC
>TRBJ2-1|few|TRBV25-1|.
CATGGFKDEQFF
TGTGCCACAGGCGGCTTTAAGGATGAGCAGTTCTTC
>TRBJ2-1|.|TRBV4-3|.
CASSPISPAHEQFF
TGCGCCAGCAGCCCCATAAGCCCAGCCCATGAGCAGTTCTTC
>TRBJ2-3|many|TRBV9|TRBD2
CASSVPGTSGTDTQYF
TGTGCCAGCAGCGTTCCCGGGACTAGCGGAACAGATACGCAGTATTTT
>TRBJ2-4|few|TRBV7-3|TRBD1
CASSWDRGNIQYF
TGTGCCAGCAGCTGGGACAGGGGAAACATTCAGTACTTC
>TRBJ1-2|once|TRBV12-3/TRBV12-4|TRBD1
CASTRTGSIYGYTF
TGTGCCAGCACTCGGACAGGCTCCATCTATGGCTACACCTTC
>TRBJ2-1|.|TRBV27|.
CASSLLTAYNEQFF
TGTGCCAGCAGTTTACTTACAGCCTACAATGAGCAGTTCTTC
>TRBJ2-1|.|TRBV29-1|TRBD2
CSSLASRGGLNEQFF
TGCAGCTCTTTGGCAAGCCGGGGGGGCCTTAATGAGCAGTTCTTC
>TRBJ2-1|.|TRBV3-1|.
CASSQDWDSDRMNEQFF
TGTGCCAGCAGCCAAGATTGGGACTCCGATCGGATGAATGAGCAGTTCTTC